This passage covers 6 T cell receptor beta chains from one sample sequenced in a study of T cell changes during pregnancy in multiple sclerosis. The data were produced by immunoSEQ multiplex PCR, yet TCRdb's version contains in-frame clones alone and is incomplete. This sample yields more than 55,000 clones, of which 90% to 95% are seen a single time; about 2% belongs to the top ten. Specimen: peripheral blood, collected in the third trimester of pregnancy. These receptor sequences come from a female donor in good health, enrolled as a control in a pregnancy study.

The rearrangement links TRBV27 to TRBJ2-1, with D maybe TRBD1 (5 bases). Per germline, CDR1 MNHEY and CDR2 SMNVEV (reference sequence). CDR3 length: 15 residues. With 4 bases removed from V and 4 bases from J, the gap between germline ends came to 14 bases. The CDR3 sequence: CASSSTGSRYNEQFF. The CDR3 nucleotides are TGTGCCAGCAGTTCTACAGGTTCAAGATACAATGAGCAGTTCTTC.

The chain links TRBV28 to TRBJ1-4; 8 bases align to TRBD1. Germline CDR1 MDHEN, CDR2 SYDVKM. Trimming removed 5 bases from V and 8 bases from J; junction bases left unmatched: 4. The CDR3 covers 13 residues. The chain's CDR3 is CASSPGQGEKLFF. CDR3 nucleotide sequence: TGTGCCAGCAGTCCCGGACAGGGCGAAAAACTGTTTTTT.

This chain joins TRBV6-1 and TRBJ2-5, with unresolved D. The germline V and J ends were trimmed by 4 bases and 2 bases, with 11 bases remaining between them. Germline loops: CDR1 MNHNS, CDR2 SASEGT. There are 14 residues in the CDR3. The CDR3 loop reads CASSVSRFQETQYF. The CDR3 DNA reads TGTGCCAGCAGTGTGAGCAGGTTTCAAGAGACCCAGTACTTC.

This chain joins TRBV27 and TRBJ2-7; the match to TRBD1 covers 7 bases. CDR3 length: 15 amino acids. In germline, CDR1 is MNHEY, CDR2 SMNVEV (reference sequence). V lost 3 bases and J lost 0; bases outside the gene matches: 5. CDR3 residues: CASSLWTGSSYEQYF. Here the CDR3 DNA reads TGTGCCAGCAGTTTGTGGACAGGCAGCTCCTACGAGCAGTACTTC.

This rearrangement joins TRBV4-1 to TRBJ2-1, with D hard to call. This CDR3 contains 13 residues. V was cut by 1 base and J by 2 bases, with 3 bases left in between. Looked up from germline, CDR1 is MGHRA and CDR2 is YSYEKL. CDR3 amino acids: CASSQAAYNEQFF. The CDR3 coding sequence is TGCGCCAGCAGCCAAGCCGCCTACAATGAGCAGTTCTTC.

The rearrangement uses TRBV9 and TRBJ2-1; 10 positions match TRBD2. The CDR3 has 16 residues. Per germline, CDR1 SGDLS and CDR2 YYNGEE. V shed 3 bases, J shed 2 bases, and the junction held 5 bases outside the gene matches. Here the CDR3 reads CASSGSGGRAYNEQFF. Here the CDR3 DNA reads TGTGCCAGCAGCGGTAGCGGGGGGCGGGCCTACAATGAGCAGTTCTTC. Supplemented by reference TRBV9 and TRBJ2-1, the full variable domain reads DSGVTQTPKHLITATGQRVTLRCSPRSGDLSVYWYQQSLDQGLQFLIQYYNGEERAKGNILERFSAQQFPDLHSELNLSSLELGDSALYFCASSGSGGRAYNEQFFGPGTRLTVL.